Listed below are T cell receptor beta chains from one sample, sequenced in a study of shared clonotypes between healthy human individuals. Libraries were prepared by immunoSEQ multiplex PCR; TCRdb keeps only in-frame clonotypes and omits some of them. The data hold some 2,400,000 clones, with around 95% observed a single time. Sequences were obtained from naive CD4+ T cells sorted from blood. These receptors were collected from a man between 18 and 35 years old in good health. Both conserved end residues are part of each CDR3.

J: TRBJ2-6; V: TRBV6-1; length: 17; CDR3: CASRERVTGSGANVLTF
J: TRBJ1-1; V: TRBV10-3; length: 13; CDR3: CAIQDRMNTEAFF
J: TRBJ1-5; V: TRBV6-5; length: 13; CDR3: CASSLGGGQPQHF
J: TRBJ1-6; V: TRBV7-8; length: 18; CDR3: CASSPVEAMGSYNSPLHF
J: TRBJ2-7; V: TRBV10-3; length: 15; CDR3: CAIGLLAGGPYEQYF
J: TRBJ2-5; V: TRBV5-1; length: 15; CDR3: CASRPTSSEQETQYF
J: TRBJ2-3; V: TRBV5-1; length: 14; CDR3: CASSPAGGSDTQYF
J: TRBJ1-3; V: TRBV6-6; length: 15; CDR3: CASSYGSGQGNTIYF
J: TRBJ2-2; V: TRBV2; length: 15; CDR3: CASSLAGVNTGELFF
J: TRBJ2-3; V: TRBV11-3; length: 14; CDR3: CASSLDYPADTQYF
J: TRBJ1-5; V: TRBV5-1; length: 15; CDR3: CASSLDGRFGQPQHF
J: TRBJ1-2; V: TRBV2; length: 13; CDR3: CASTLRDGYGYTF
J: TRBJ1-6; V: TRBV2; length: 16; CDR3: CASKVRQSSYNSPLHF
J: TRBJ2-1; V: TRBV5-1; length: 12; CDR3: CASNIQGNEQFF
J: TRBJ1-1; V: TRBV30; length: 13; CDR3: CAWKFPVNTEAFF
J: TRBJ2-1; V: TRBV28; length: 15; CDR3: CASINSGGSYNEQFF
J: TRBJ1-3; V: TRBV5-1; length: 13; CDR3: CASSLGSGNTIYF
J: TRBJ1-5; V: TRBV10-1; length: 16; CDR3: CASSELSGASNQPQHF
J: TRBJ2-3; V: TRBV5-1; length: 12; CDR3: CASSQETDTQYF
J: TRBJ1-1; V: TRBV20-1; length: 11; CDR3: CSATLALEAFF
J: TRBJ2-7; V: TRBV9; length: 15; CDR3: CASSAAGQDPGEQYF
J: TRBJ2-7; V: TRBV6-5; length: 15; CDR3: CASSHLLAGVHEQYF
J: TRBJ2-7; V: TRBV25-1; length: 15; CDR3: CASSEAGKSSYEQYF
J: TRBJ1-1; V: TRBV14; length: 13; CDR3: CASSQGPNTEAFF
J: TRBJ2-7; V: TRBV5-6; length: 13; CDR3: CASSFGGPYEQYF
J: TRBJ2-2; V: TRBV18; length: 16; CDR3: CASSPRTGSNTGELFF
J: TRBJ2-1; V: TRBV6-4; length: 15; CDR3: CASSDDSPYRNEQFF
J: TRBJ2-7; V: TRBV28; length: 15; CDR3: CASSGPGQGASEQYF
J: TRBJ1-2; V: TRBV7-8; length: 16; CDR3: CASSVRDRGTDYGYTF
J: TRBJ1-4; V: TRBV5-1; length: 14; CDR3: CASSFPGAGEKLFF
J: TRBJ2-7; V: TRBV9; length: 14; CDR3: CASSVGQGGYEQYF
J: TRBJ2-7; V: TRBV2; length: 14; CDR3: CASSITGMAGEQYF
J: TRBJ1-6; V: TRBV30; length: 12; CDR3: CAWTPGTSPLHF
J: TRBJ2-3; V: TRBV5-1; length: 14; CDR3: CASTVGGLADTQYF
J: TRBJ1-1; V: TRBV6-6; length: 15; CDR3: CASSWGEDRDTEAFF
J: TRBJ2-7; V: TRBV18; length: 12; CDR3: CASSRSSYEQYF
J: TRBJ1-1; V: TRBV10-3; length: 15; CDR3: CAISEAGRASTEAFF
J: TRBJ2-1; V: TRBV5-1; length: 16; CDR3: CASSLAEEGPYNEQFF
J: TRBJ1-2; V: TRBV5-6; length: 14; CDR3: CASSWAGPNYGYTF
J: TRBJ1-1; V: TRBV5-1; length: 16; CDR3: CASSWGSVQGGTEAFF
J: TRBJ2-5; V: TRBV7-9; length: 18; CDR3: CASSSKVKQGIREETQYF
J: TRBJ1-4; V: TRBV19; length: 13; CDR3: CASRDRGGEKLFF
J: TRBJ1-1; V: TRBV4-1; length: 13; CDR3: CASSQASYTEAFF
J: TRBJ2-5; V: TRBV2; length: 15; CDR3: CASGREGLGGETQYF
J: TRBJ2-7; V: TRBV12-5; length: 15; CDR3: CASGPPGLTTYEQYF